The 5 T cell receptor beta chains below all came from one sample that was sequenced in a study of CD8 T cells in ankylosing spondylitis. TCRdb re-called the 5' RACE reads through MiXCR, storing one row per CDR3 protein. The data contain 300,000 to 400,000 distinct CDR3 sequences, around a tenth of them seen just once; the ten biggest clones take up roughly 9.5%. Sequencing was performed on blood, either unsorted or a sorted T cell fraction (not recorded which). These receptors were taken from a female donor with ankylosing spondylitis or in good health (not recorded which).

This clonotype was found many times. The rearrangement links TRBV7-3 to TRBJ2-2, with 11 positions matching TRBD2. CDR1 is SGHTA and CDR2 is FQGTGA in the germline V gene. Trimming cost V 4 bases and J 3 bases; bases outside gene matches: 10. The CDR3 contains 18 residues. CDR3 sequence reads: CASSSPVAGGPDTGELFF. In DNA, the CDR3 is TGTGCCAGCAGCTCCCCAGTAGCGGGGGGGCCGGACACCGGGGAGCTGTTTTTT. The variable domain in full, with the rest retrieved from reference TRBV7-3 and TRBJ2-2, is GAGVSQTPSNKVTEKGKYVELRCDPISGHTALYWYRQSLGQGPEFLIYFQGTGAADDSGLPNDRFFAVRPEGSVSTLKIQRTERGDSAVYLCASSSPVAGGPDTGELFFGEGSRLTVL.

Here the CDR3 DNA reads TGTGCCAGCAGCTTAAAGGGCATCTCCTACAATGAGCAGTTCTTC. Translated: CASSLKGISYNEQFF. This sequence joins TRBV7-9 and TRBJ2-1; D not certain. V shed 2 bases and J shed 0 bases, with 8 bases lying between them. Germline CDR1 reads SEHNR; CDR2 reads FQNEAQ (reference sequence). This CDR3 has 15 amino acids.

In this sample, this clonotype turned up many times. The chain couples TRBV5-5 to TRBJ2-7, with no clear D. Germline loops: CDR1 SGHKS, CDR2 YYEKEE (reference sequence). The CDR3 has 14 residues. V dropped 2 bases and J dropped 1 base, with 10 bases sitting between them. The CDR3 protein is CASSLSPESYEQYF. CDR3 coding DNA: TGTGCCAGCAGCTTATCACCGGAGTCCTACGAGCAGTACTTC.

This clonotype was counted at least ten times. This rearrangement joins TRBV7-2 to TRBJ1-5; the match to TRBD1 covers 8 bases. Unmatched junction bases numbered 5, after V lost 1 base and J lost 6 bases. The CDR3 is made up of 15 amino acids. From germline, CDR1 is SGHTA and CDR2 FQGNSA. DNA for the CDR3: TGTGCCAGCAGCTTAGACCAGGGGGCGCGTCAGCCCCAGCATTTT. Protein: CASSLDQGARQPQHF.

About this clonotype: Being one base from a much bigger clone, this may be a read error. The chain has TRBV20-1 and TRBJ2-7, with 9 bases matching TRBD2. This CDR3 has 14 residues. Per the germline V gene, CDR1 is DFQATT and CDR2 is SNEGSKA (reference sequence). The V and J ends lost 3 bases and 5 bases, in that order; junction bases with no gene match: 8. CDR3 amino acids: CSASRLAATHEQYF. For the CDR3, the DNA is TGCAGTGCTAGTCGACTAGCGGCCACCCACGAGCAGTACTTC.